This T cell receptor beta chain was retrieved from a study of blood T cell repertoires in COVID-19. Researchers sorted participants into cohorts using their self-reported clinical history. Sequencing was performed with immunoSEQ multiplex PCR; in TCRdb, only in-frame clones are kept and a portion is missing. The table shows approximately 400,000 clones, with approximately 91% occurring only once. The CDR3 has 16 amino acids. Per the germline V gene, CDR1 is MDHEN and CDR2 is SYDVKM. V gave up 6 bases and J gave up 5 bases; unmatched junction bases: 10. The sequencing input was PBMCs or T cells enriched from blood (not recorded which). The V call is TRBV28, the J call TRBJ2-2; TRBD1 matches 9 bases. This TCR derives from a woman aged 40 to 50 who had been exposed to COVID-19. CDR3 nucleotide sequence: TGTGCCAGCAGAACGAACAGGGGGCGGAGGACCGGGGAGCTGTTTTTT. This translates into CASRTNRGRRTGELFF.